Below, 15 T cell receptor beta chains from the same sample are listed, as sequenced in a study of blood T cell repertoires in COVID-19. The repertoire was sequenced with immunoSEQ multiplex PCR; TCRdb's copy has only in-frame clones and lacks some. Here the sample spans about 46,000 clones, 86% being singletons. What was sequenced was PBMCs or T cells enriched from blood (not recorded which). These receptor sequences come from a woman between 45 and 65 years old who had recovered from COVID-19.

The V and J genes are TRBV6-5 and TRBJ1-2, with 9 positions matching TRBD1. The CDR3 covers 15 residues. With V trimmed by 6 bases and J by 0 bases, 5 bases remained unmatched. Germline loops: CDR1 MNHEY, CDR2 SVGAGI. CDR3 loop: CASSPGQGTNYGYTF. The CDR3 DNA reads as TGTGCCAGCAGCCCCGGACAGGGGACTAACTATGGCTACACCTTC.

The rearrangement joins TRBV18 to TRBJ1-1; 7 nucleotides align to TRBD1. This CDR3 contains 15 residues. The germline CDR1 and CDR2 sequences are KGHSH and LQKENI. V shed 7 bases and J 1 base; nucleotides not matched to a gene: 9. In DNA, the CDR3 is TGTGCCAGCTTAAGGGGACAGAGTTCGAACACTGAAGCTTTCTTT. Its protein product is CASLRGQSSNTEAFF.

This clone came up once. This chain uses TRBV4-3 with TRBJ2-1; 13 nucleotides line up with TRBD2. This CDR3 has 19 residues. V lost 3 bases, J lost 5 bases, and 13 bases stayed unmatched. Looked up from germline, CDR1 is LGHNA and CDR2 is YSLEER. The CDR3 region is CASSQAYWTSGSFHNEQFF. DNA of the CDR3: TGCGCCAGCAGCCAGGCGTATTGGACTAGCGGGAGTTTCCACAATGAGCAGTTCTTC.

The CDR3, as DNA: TGTGCCAGCAGCTTCTGGGGCAGGGGAGAAACCGGGGAGCTGTTTTTT. Translated: CASSFWGRGETGELFF. The genes are TRBV7-2 and TRBJ2-2, with a tentative D call TRBD1 (6 bases). The CDR3 extends over 16 amino acids. Germline loops: CDR1 SGHTA, CDR2 FQGNSA. V lost 3 bases, J lost 5 bases, and 16 bases lay in between.

This chain links TRBV5-5 with TRBJ1-3; 8 bases line up with TRBD1. V lost 3 bases to trimming and J lost 0 bases; unmatched junction nucleotides: 5. The germline V gene encodes CDR1 SGHKS and CDR2 YYEKEE (reference sequence). This CDR3 has 16 residues. This chain's CDR3 is CASSWGTGTSGNTIYF. DNA for the CDR3: TGTGCCAGCAGCTGGGGGACAGGAACCTCTGGAAACACCATATATTTT.

This clone has more than one count but fewer than ten. This chain uses TRBV7-9 with TRBJ2-6; 7 positions match TRBD2. This CDR3 is built from 16 residues. V was pared by 5 bases and J by 4 bases, with 8 bases of the junction left unmatched. Germline CDR1 and CDR2: SEHNR and FQNEAQ (reference sequence). The CDR3 DNA reads TGTGCCAGCAGCCTGAGACGGACTAGGGGGGCCAACGTCCTGACTTTC. Translating it yields CASSLRRTRGANVLTF.

Written as DNA, the CDR3 is TGTGCCAGCAGCCGTCTCGGACAGGAGGAAGAGACCCAGTACTTC. Translation gives CASSRLGQEEETQYF. This rearrangement joins TRBV3-1 (or the pseudogene TRBV3-2) to TRBJ2-5; 7 positions match TRBD1. Germline V CDR1 and CDR2: LGHDT, YNNKEL (reference sequence). The CDR3 is 15 residues long. Trimming cost V 4 bases and J 3 bases; bases outside gene matches: 8.

This chain connects TRBV29-1 to TRBJ2-2; TRBD2 might be the D (6 bases). In germline, CDR1 is SQVTM, CDR2 ANQGSEA. The CDR3 is 15 residues long. The V end was cut by 5 bases, the J end by 3 bases, with 16 bases between. The CDR3 here is CSVQGPSADTGELFF. CDR3 sequence (DNA): TGCAGCGTTCAAGGCCCTAGCGCCGACACCGGGGAGCTGTTTTTT.

The J gene is TRBJ1-6, the V gene TRBV18, with no clear D. The germline V gene has CDR1 KGHSH and CDR2 LQKENI. Trimming took off 5 bases at V and 11 bases at J, with 16 bases between the two ends. The CDR3 spans 14 residues. The CDR3 loop reads CASSSEMRMAPLHF. The CDR3 DNA reads as TGTGCCAGCTCATCGGAGATGAGGATGGCACCCCTCCACTTT.

The V gene is TRBV27, the J gene TRBJ1-5, with D uncertain. V was pared by 0 bases and J by 1 base, with 4 bases between. The CDR3 spans 14 residues. Per the germline V gene, CDR1 is MNHEY and CDR2 is SMNVEV (reference sequence). CDR3 amino acids: CASSLSQSNQPQHF. Written as DNA, the CDR3 is TGTGCCAGCAGTTTATCGCAGAGCAATCAGCCCCAGCATTTT.

The chain is built from TRBV5-1 and TRBJ1-1, with no clear D. The CDR3 totals 15 residues. The V gene's germline CDR1 is SGHRS and CDR2 YFSETQ. V lost 0 bases, J lost 1 base, and 10 bases lay in between. The CDR3 here is CASSLAAGGNTEAFF. The CDR3 bases are TGCGCCAGCAGCTTGGCCGCAGGAGGGAACACTGAAGCTTTCTTT.

The chain employs TRBV19 and TRBJ2-3; D is possibly TRBD1 (5 bases). V gave up 4 bases and J gave up 1 base, with 18 bases separating them. CDR1 LNHDA and CDR2 SQIVND come from the germline V gene (reference sequence). The CDR3 has 17 amino acids. In DNA, the CDR3 is TGTGCCAGTAGTAACGACGGCAGGGCCTTCCGCACAGATACGCAGTATTTT. Amino acid sequence: CASSNDGRAFRTDTQYF.

This clone was observed once. The chain uses TRBV11-1 and TRBJ1-4; tentatively, D is TRBD1 (5 bases). The CDR3 extends over 15 amino acids. Germline values: CDR1 SGHAT, CDR2 FQDESV (reference sequence). Trimming took 5 bases from V and 8 from J, leaving 18 bases between them. CDR3 loop: CASSVGEGKREKLFF. The CDR3 DNA reads as TGTGCCAGCAGCGTCGGGGAGGGGAAGCGCGAAAAACTGTTTTTT.

The rearrangement uses TRBV12-3 or TRBV12-4 and TRBJ1-2, with D tentatively TRBD1 (6 bases). The CDR3 consists of 12 residues. The V end lost 2 bases, the J end lost 8 bases, and 9 bases lay between the germline ends. CDR3 bases: TGTGCCAGCAGTTTATTAGGGGGAGGCTACACCTTC. Its protein product is CASSLLGGGYTF.

The chain joins TRBV11-3 to TRBJ1-3; possibly TRBD1 for D (5 bases). Germline-derived CDR1 and CDR2 are SGHNT and YENEEA. The V and J ends lost 0 bases and 0 bases respectively, with 18 bases between them. The CDR3 has 19 residues. The CDR3 region has the DNA TGTGCCAGCAGCTTAGATTGGGGCCGCCGCTCCGTCTCTGGAAACACCATATATTTT. It codes for CASSLDWGRRSVSGNTIYF. The variable domain in full, with the rest retrieved from reference TRBV11-3 and TRBJ1-3, is EAGVVQSPRYKIIEKKQPVAFWCNPISGHNTLYWYLQNLGQGPELLIRYENEEAVDDSQLPKDRFSAERLKGVDSTLKIQPAELGDSAVYLCASSLDWGRRSVSGNTIYFGEGSWLTVV.